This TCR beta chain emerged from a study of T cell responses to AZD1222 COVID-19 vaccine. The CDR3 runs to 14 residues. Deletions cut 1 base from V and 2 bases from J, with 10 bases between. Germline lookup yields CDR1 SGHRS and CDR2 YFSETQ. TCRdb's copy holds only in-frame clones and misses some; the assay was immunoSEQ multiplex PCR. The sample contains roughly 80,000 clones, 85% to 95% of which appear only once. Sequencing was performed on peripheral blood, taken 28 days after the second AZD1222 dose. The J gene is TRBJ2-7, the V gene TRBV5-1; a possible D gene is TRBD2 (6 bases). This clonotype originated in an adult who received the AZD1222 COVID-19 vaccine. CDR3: CASSLPGATYEQYF. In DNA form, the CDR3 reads TGCGCCAGCAGCTTGCCGGGAGCAACCTACGAGCAGTACTTC.